A selection of T cell receptor beta chains follows, all from one sample in a study of T cell responses to AZD1222 COVID-19 vaccine. Profiling relied on immunoSEQ multiplex PCR, and the TCRdb table lists in-frame clones only, not all of them. The sample contains 100,000 to 150,000 clones, around 92% of which appear only once. The sequencing here drew on peripheral blood, taken on day 0 of AZD1222 vaccination. Receptor source: an adult in good health. CDR3s include the opening cysteine and the closing phenylalanine or tryptophan. Each record gives: D gene, clone size, J gene, V gene, CDR3 DNA, CDR3 protein. A D gene is named only where the DNA matches it firmly. Clone size, where shown, is once, few, many, or a class for clones that have expanded.

- - TRBJ1-3 TRBV30 TGTGCCTGGAGTGTACGAGGGACTTGGGACACCATATATTTT CAWSVRGTWDTIYF
- - TRBJ1-5 TRBV6-5 TGTGCCAGCCGTAAGGGGGAGAGCAATCAGCCCCAGCATTTT CASRKGESNQPQHF
- - TRBJ1-2 TRBV5-4 TGTGCCAGCAGCTTGGAGTCGGGCGCTGGTGGCTACACCTTC CASSLESGAGGYTF
- - TRBJ2-5 TRBV18 TGTGCCAGCTCACCACGGATGATCCAAGAGACCCAGTACTTC CASSPRMIQETQYF
- once TRBJ1-2 TRBV6-5 TGTGCCACCACGGAGTCAGTTGGCTACACCTTC CATTESVGYTF
TRBD1 - TRBJ1-5 TRBV19 TGTGCCAGTAGTGCCTACAGGGGGCTCGATCAGCCCCAGCATTTT CASSAYRGLDQPQHF
- - TRBJ2-2 TRBV9 TGTGCCAGCAGCGTAAAAGGTAAGGAAGGGGAGCTGTTTTTT CASSVKGKEGELFF
- - TRBJ1-1 TRBV5-1 TGCGCCAGCAGTATCGTGGGTAGCACTGAAGCTTTCTTT CASSIVGSTEAFF
- - TRBJ2-1 TRBV6-4 TGTGCCAGCAGTGACTCGGAGTATAGCTCCTACAATGAGCAGTTCTTC CASSDSEYSSYNEQFF
TRBD2 - TRBJ2-7 TRBV15 TGTGCCACCAGCAGAGATGCTAGCGGAACCTACGAGCAGTACTTC CATSRDASGTYEQYF
TRBD2 - TRBJ2-7 TRBV10-3 TGTGCCATCAGTGCGCTAGCGGGAGAACGGTCCTCCTACGAGCAGTACTTC CAISALAGERSSYEQYF
- - TRBJ2-5 TRBV4-1 TGCGCCAGCAGCCGCGGTGGAAGGGAGACCCAGTACTTC CASSRGGRETQYF
- - TRBJ2-3 TRBV5-4 TGTGCCAGCAGCCGGACGGAGACAGATACGCAGTATTTT CASSRTETDTQYF
- once TRBJ2-6 TRBV19 TGTGCCAGTAGTATTGAAAGTAGGGCCAACGTCCTGACTTTC CASSIESRANVLTF
TRBD1 - TRBJ2-1 TRBV5-4 TGTGCCAGCAGCTTGGCAAGGACAGGGGGCTTCTACAATGAGCAGTTCTTC CASSLARTGGFYNEQFF
- - TRBJ1-5 TRBV19 TGTGCCAGTAGTACAGCCGGGAATCAGCCCCAGCATTTT CASSTAGNQPQHF
- - TRBJ1-2 TRBV6-6 TGTGCCAGCAATTTACGAGGGGGTCCTAACTATGGCTACACCTTC CASNLRGGPNYGYTF
TRBD1 - TRBJ1-3 TRBV6-5 TGTGCCAGCAGTTACGGAAGGGGGCAACGGAACACCATATATTTT CASSYGRGQRNTIYF
- - TRBJ2-7 TRBV28 TGTGCCAGCAGCCCGCGGGCCCTATACGAGCAGTACTTC CASSPRALYEQYF